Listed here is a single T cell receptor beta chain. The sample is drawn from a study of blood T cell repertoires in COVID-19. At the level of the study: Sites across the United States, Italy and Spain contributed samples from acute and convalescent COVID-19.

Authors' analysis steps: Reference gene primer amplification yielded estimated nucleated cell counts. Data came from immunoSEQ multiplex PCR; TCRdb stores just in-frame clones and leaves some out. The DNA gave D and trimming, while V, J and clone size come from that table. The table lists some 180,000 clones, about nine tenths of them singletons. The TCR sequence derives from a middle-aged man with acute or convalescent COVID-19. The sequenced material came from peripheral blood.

The CDR3: CASSPNPRASDTQYF. DNA of the CDR3: TGTGCCAGCTCACCAAATCCCAGGGCGTCAGATACGCAGTATTTT. The gene calls are TRBV18 and TRBJ2-3; perhaps TRBD1 as D (5 bases). Per the germline V gene, CDR1 is KGHSH and CDR2 is LQKENI. This CDR3 spans 15 amino acids. The ends were cut back, 2 bases at V and 4 bases at J, with 13 bases in the middle.